This T cell receptor (beta chain) is drawn from a study of T cells in localized non-small cell lung cancer. The data were produced by immunoSEQ multiplex PCR, yet TCRdb's version contains in-frame clones alone and is incomplete. The sample includes over a thousand clones, around 29% seen only once; the top ten take about 29%. Study-wide results and caveats: Peak T cell clonality was found in uninvolved adjacent lung, exceeding tumor. Out of the top 100 tumor clones, a median around 50 were seen in adjacent lung.

This clone was found a few times. Its antigen is as yet unknown. The CDR3 runs to 15 residues. The germline V gene has CDR1 SGHNT and CDR2 YENEEA. Trimming removed 1 base at V and 2 bases at J, with 8 bases between. This clonotype originated in a man aged 40 to 69 with stage I squamous cell lung carcinoma. This material consisted of normal lung tissue next to the tumor, taken before any cancer treatment. The chain combines TRBV11-3 with TRBJ1-4; no clear D gene. The CDR3 region has the DNA TGTGCCAGCAGCTTAGGCCCCGCGACTAATGAAAAACTGTTTTTT. It translates to CASSLGPATNEKLFF.